Reported below is one T cell receptor (beta chain). The length of the CDR3 is 13 residues. V was clipped by 0 bases and J by 8 bases, with 10 bases between them. Germline CDR1 and CDR2: MRHNA and SNTAGT. TCRdb keeps only in-frame clones here, not all; method: immunoSEQ multiplex PCR. The sample contains about 68,000 clones, roughly nine tenths of which appear only once. The record originates from a study of T cell changes during pregnancy in multiple sclerosis. The sequences come from peripheral blood, collected in the third trimester of pregnancy. This rearrangement joins TRBV6-4 to TRBJ1-2, with no clear D. The sequence was collected from a female donor with multiple sclerosis, enrolled in a pregnancy study. The CDR3 loop reads CASSDSYFRGYTF. CDR3 DNA sequence: TGTGCCAGCAGTGACTCGTACTTCCGGGGCTACACCTTC.